A selection of T cell receptor beta chains follows, all from one sample in a study of metastatic and nonmetastatic thyroid tumors. TCRdb redid the clone calls on the PCR reads using MiXCR. The table includes about 12,000 clones, approximately 31% detected once. The material sequenced was tumor tissue. All receptors derive from a male donor with papillary thyroid cancer or a benign thyroid nodule (not recorded which). Some clones in this sample may be carry-over from other donors' samples. Each CDR3 is given with its conserved first and last residue. D genes are given only for firm matches. A clone size is listed for some rows: how often the clone was seen (once, few, many), or a class if it is expanded.

CASTPSTGGYTF | TGTGCCAGCACCCCCTCTACCGGGGGCTACACCTTC | - | TRBJ1-2 | medium-sized | TRBV12-3/TRBV12-4
CASRGTATGELFF | TGTGCCAGCAGAGGGACAGCCACCGGGGAGCTGTTTTTT | TRBD1 | TRBJ2-2 | medium-sized | TRBV2
CASSPRQGAVLNTQYF | TGTGCCAGCAGCCCGAGACAGGGGGCCGTGTTGAATACGCAGTATTTT | TRBD1 | TRBJ2-3 | many | TRBV7-2
CAGKRPGLVYNEQFF | TGTGCAGGGAAACGCCCGGGACTTGTATACAATGAGCAGTTCTTC | - | TRBJ2-1 | - | TRBV5-6
CASTTGGFAYEQYF | TGTGCCAGCACAACGGGGGGGTTTGCCTACGAGCAGTACTTC | TRBD2 | TRBJ2-7 | many | TRBV11-2
CASSGWTSGTYEQYF | TGTGCCAGCAGCGGCTGGACTAGCGGAACCTACGAGCAGTACTTC | TRBD2 | TRBJ2-7 | - | TRBV7-2
CASTATGGEGYGYTF | TGTGCCAGCACGGCAACAGGTGGGGAAGGATATGGCTACACCTTC | - | TRBJ1-2 | few | TRBV2
CASSVLRSNTGELFF | TGTGCCAGTTCAGTACTTAGGTCGAACACCGGGGAGCTGTTTTTT | - | TRBJ2-2 | - | TRBV2
CASSQKVKQTKQETQYF | TGTGCCAGCAGCCAAAAGGTGAAGCAGACGAAACAAGAGACCCAGTACTTC | - | TRBJ2-5 | many | TRBV6-9
CAGQDRYEQYF | TGTGCCGGCCAGGACCGCTACGAGCAGTACTTC | - | TRBJ2-7 | - | TRBV30
CASRTGIRGNQPQHF | TGCGCCAGCAGGACAGGTATCCGGGGGAATCAGCCCCAGCATTTT | - | TRBJ1-5 | medium-sized | TRBV10-2
CASSPSSGSSYEQYF | TGTGCCAGCAGTCCCTCTAGCGGGAGCTCCTACGAGCAGTACTTC | TRBD2 | TRBJ2-7 | - | TRBV6-1
CASSQAISGRLGYEQYF | TGTGCCAGCAGCCAAGCGATTAGCGGGAGACTTGGTTACGAGCAGTACTTC | TRBD2 | TRBJ2-7 | - | TRBV3-1